Listed here are 24 T cell receptor beta chains from one sample, sequenced in a study of identical twins. TCRdb processed the 5' RACE reads anew with MiXCR; each CDR3 protein has one entry. This sample yields about 720,000 distinct CDR3 sequences, of which roughly 18% are seen a single time; roughly 14% belongs to the top ten. The same data also contributed to another study, on T cells expressing NK-cell markers.

The sample comprised PBMCs. These receptors were collected from a woman younger than 35 in good health.

The table lists this clonotype with a few counts. The genes are TRBV28 and TRBJ1-1; 7 positions match TRBD1. With 4 bases clipped from V and 0 bases from J, the junction kept 11 bases outside the gene matches. CDR1 MDHEN and CDR2 SYDVKM come from the germline V gene. This CDR3 region has 17 residues. The CDR3 DNA follows: TGTGCCAGCAGTTCCCCTCCAGGGGGGGCCTTGAACACTGAAGCTTTCTTT. This gives the protein CASSSPPGGALNTEAFF.

This clonotype came up a few times. The chain employs TRBV12-3 or TRBV12-4 and TRBJ1-2, with D perhaps matching TRBD1 (6 bases). This CDR3 region has 15 residues. The V end lost 4 bases, the J end lost 0 bases, and 12 bases lay between the germline ends. As DNA, the CDR3 is TGTGCCAGCAGTTCGAACAGGGCTACTAACTATGGCTACACCTTC. It specifies CASSSNRATNYGYTF.

This clonotype appeared a few times. The rearrangement uses TRBV4-3 and TRBJ2-1, with 10 bases fitting TRBD2. Germline V gives CDR1 LGHNA, CDR2 YSLEER. There are 15 residues in the CDR3. Trimming cost V 0 bases and J 10 bases; bases outside gene matches: 6. In nucleotides, the CDR3 is TGCGCCAGCAGCCAAGATTTAGCGGGAGGTGGCGAGCAGTTCTTC. It specifies CASSQDLAGGGEQFF.

This chain joins TRBV15 and TRBJ1-1; 8 bases line up with TRBD1. The germline V gene has CDR1 LNHNV and CDR2 YYDKDF (reference sequence). CDR3 length equals 13 residues. Unmatched junction bases numbered 4, after V lost 2 bases and J lost 8 bases. The CDR3 sequence: CATSRSRTGEAFF. CDR3 in DNA: TGTGCCACCAGCAGATCTCGGACAGGGGAAGCTTTCTTT.

The chain uses TRBV3-1 and TRBJ1-2; D ambiguous. The germline CDR1 and CDR2 sequences are LGHDT and YNNKEL (reference sequence). The CDR3 runs 12 residues. Trimming removed 2 bases from V and 4 bases from J, with 5 bases in between. CDR3 sequence: CASSQLAYGYTF. Written as DNA, the CDR3 is TGTGCCAGCAGCCAATTAGCCTATGGCTACACCTTC.

This clonotype was detected many times. The rearrangement joins TRBV12-3 or TRBV12-4 to TRBJ1-1; 9 nucleotides match TRBD1. V gave up 6 bases and J gave up 5 bases; unmatched junction bases: 4. The CDR3 consists of 13 residues. The CDR3 spells CASRRQGGTEAFF. CDR3 in DNA: TGTGCCAGCAGGCGACAGGGGGGAACTGAAGCTTTCTTT.

This clonotype was seen many times. V and J are TRBV5-6 and TRBJ2-1; TRBD2 might be the D (5 bases). Trimming took 4 bases from V and 6 from J, leaving 14 bases between them. Looked up from germline, CDR1 is SGHDT and CDR2 is YYEEEE. This CDR3 is built from 14 residues. The CDR3 protein is CASSGYPRGNEQFF. The CDR3 DNA is TGTGCCAGCAGCGGGTATCCACGGGGCAATGAGCAGTTCTTC.

The gene calls are TRBV5-1 and TRBJ2-6; D gene uncertain. Deletions cut 1 base from V and 1 base from J, with 9 bases between. This CDR3 region has 16 residues. Germline CDR1 and CDR2: SGHRS and YFSETQ. CDR3 nucleotides: TGCGCCAGCAGCTTGCCTACCGCTTCTGGGGCCAACGTCCTGACTTTC. Translating gives CASSLPTASGANVLTF. The whole variable domain, filled in from reference TRBV5-1 and TRBJ2-6, reads KAGVTQTPRYLIKTRGQQVTLSCSPISGHRSVSWYQQTPGQGLQFLFEYFSETQRNKGNFPGRFSGRQFSNSRSEMNVSTLELGDSALYLCASSLPTASGANVLTFGAGSRLTVL.

This clonotype was seen only a few times. This sequence joins TRBV7-2 and TRBJ2-6, with a possible D match to TRBD1 (5 bases). From germline, CDR1 is SGHTA and CDR2 FQGNSA. The CDR3 length is 16 residues. Trimming left V 0 bases short and J 2 bases short, with 8 bases between. For the CDR3, the DNA is TGTGCCAGCAGCTTAGCTGTCAGGGCTGGGGCCAACGTCCTGACTTTC. Residues: CASSLAVRAGANVLTF.

This clonotype has a handful of counts. This rearrangement joins TRBV12-3 or TRBV12-4 to TRBJ1-1; TRBD1 matches at 9 bases. The CDR3 length is 15 residues. The junction had 7 bases not matched to a gene; V was cut back by 5 bases and J by 3 bases. The chain's CDR3 is CASSVRTGVDTEAFF. In DNA, the CDR3 is TGTGCCAGCAGTGTCCGGACAGGGGTTGACACTGAAGCTTTCTTT.

This chain links TRBV5-1 with TRBJ2-2; the D call may be TRBD1 or TRBD2 (5 bases each). Trimming shortened V by 7 bases and J by 4 bases, and 17 bases separated the two germline ends. Germline CDR1 SGHRS, CDR2 YFSETQ. This CDR3 comprises 15 residues. In nucleotides, the CDR3 is TGCGCCAGCCTCAAAGGGGAGCTGAGCACCGGGGAGCTGTTTTTT. It specifies CASLKGELSTGELFF.

This clonotype was seen at least ten times. V usage is TRBV24-1 and J usage is TRBJ2-1; D tentatively reads TRBD1 or TRBD2 (6 bases each). This CDR3 region has 11 residues. Germline V gene lookup returns CDR1 KGHDR and CDR2 SFDVKD. V was shortened by 5 bases and J by 9 bases, with 7 bases between the two germline ends. CDR3 nucleotides: TGTGCCACCAGTGCGGGGGCTGAGCAGTTCTTC. It translates to CATSAGAEQFF.

This clonotype was detected a few times. This rearrangement joins TRBV2 to TRBJ2-3; D is perhaps TRBD1 (6 bases). From germline, CDR1 is SNHLY and CDR2 FYNNEI. The CDR3 loop spans 12 amino acids. Trimming removed 7 bases from V and 4 bases from J, with 9 bases in between. The CDR3 loop reads CASTQGADTQYF. CDR3 DNA sequence: TGTGCCAGCACACAGGGAGCAGATACGCAGTATTTT.

The chain combines TRBV2 with TRBJ1-2; D perhaps matches TRBD1 (5 bases). The V and J ends lost 3 bases and 4 bases respectively, with 15 bases between them. CDR3 length: 15 amino acids. Looked up from germline, CDR1 is SNHLY and CDR2 is FYNNEI. This CDR3 reads CASSETAFKFYGYTF. As DNA, the CDR3 is TGTGCCAGCAGTGAGACAGCCTTCAAATTCTATGGCTACACCTTC. Filled out from reference TRBV2 and TRBJ1-2, the complete variable domain reads EPEVTQTPSHQVTQMGQEVILRCVPISNHLYFYWYRQILGQKVEFLVSFYNNEISEKSEIFDDQFSVERPDGSNFTLKIRSTKLEDSAMYFCASSETAFKFYGYTFGSGTRLTVV.

The CDR3 DNA reads as TGCAGTGCCAGCTACGGGACGGAATACACTGAAGCTTTCTTT. Translated, it gives CSASYGTEYTEAFF. This chain connects TRBV20-1 to TRBJ1-1; possibly TRBD1 for D (5 bases). There are 14 residues in the CDR3. Germline loops: CDR1 DFQATT, CDR2 SNEGSKA (reference sequence). V was cut by 6 bases and J by 3 bases, with 17 bases left in between.

The chain joins TRBV7-9 to TRBJ2-5; D not certain. Trimming left V 4 bases short and J 4 bases short, with 13 bases between. CDR1 and CDR2 from the germline V gene are SEHNR and FQNEAQ (reference sequence). The CDR3 is 14 residues long. CDR3 nucleotides: TGTGCCAGCAGCTCCGGCCGGACCTCAGAGACCCAGTACTTC. Encoded protein: CASSSGRTSETQYF.

The V call is TRBV6-5, the J call TRBJ2-3, with 8 positions matching TRBD2. This CDR3 has 16 residues. V shed 0 bases and J 4 bases; nucleotides not matched to a gene: 6. CDR1 MNHEY and CDR2 SVGAGI come from the germline V gene. The CDR3 spells CASSYSGSGGSDTQYF. CDR3 bases: TGTGCCAGCAGTTACTCAGGCAGCGGGGGCTCAGATACGCAGTATTTT.

This clonotype was counted ten times or more. The chain joins TRBV11-2 to TRBJ2-1, with 7 bases fitting TRBD2. This CDR3 spans 14 amino acids. The germline CDR1 and CDR2 sequences are SGHAT and FQNNGV. Unmatched junction bases numbered 10, after V lost 6 bases and J lost 8 bases. In nucleotides, the CDR3 is TGTGCCAGCAGACTAGAGCCTAGCGGCTATGAGCAGTTCTTC. This gives the protein CASRLEPSGYEQFF.

The V call is TRBV20-1, the J call TRBJ2-7; 7 bases are a match to TRBD1. The J segment lost 2 bases and the V segment lost 4 bases, leaving 5 bases of the junction unmatched. Per germline, CDR1 DFQATT and CDR2 SNEGSKA (reference sequence). The length of the CDR3 is 13 residues. The CDR3 bases are TGCAGTGCTAAGGGGGCGGCTACCTACGAGCAGTACTTC. This sequence encodes CSAKGAATYEQYF.

This clonotype turned up a few times. The chain carries TRBV6-6 and TRBJ1-6; D is uncertain. The CDR3 covers 13 residues. CDR1 is MNHNY and CDR2 is SVGAGI in the germline V gene (reference sequence). V was pared by 8 bases and J by 6 bases, with 11 bases between. Here the CDR3 DNA reads TGTGCCAGCTCGGACCTTTCTAATTCACCCCTCCACTTT. This codes for CASSDLSNSPLHF.

This clonotype has a handful of counts. This rearrangement joins TRBV15 to TRBJ1-2; D gene ambiguous. CDR3 length: 15 residues. The ends were cut back, 5 bases at V and 0 bases at J, with 13 bases in the middle. CDR1 LNHNV and CDR2 YYDKDF come from the germline V gene (reference sequence). In nucleotides, the CDR3 is TGTGCCACCAGCGTCGGACCGAGTTCTAACTATGGCTACACCTTC. Translating gives CATSVGPSSNYGYTF.

This clonotype was detected a few times. V and J are TRBV12-3 or TRBV12-4 and TRBJ1-4, with TRBD1 matching 7 bases. The CDR3 sequence is 14 residues long. V shed 4 bases and J 8 bases; nucleotides not matched to a gene: 7. In nucleotides, the CDR3 is TGTGCCAGCAGTTCACACAGGGGCTCCGAAAAACTGTTTTTT. Its translation is CASSSHRGSEKLFF.

This clonotype has just a few counts. The V call is TRBV20-1, the J call TRBJ1-2; the D is unclear. The germline gives CDR1 DFQATT, CDR2 SNEGSKA (reference sequence). Trimming removed 4 bases at V and 8 bases at J, with 17 bases between. The CDR3 has 13 amino acids. This CDR3 reads CSATDGSIGGYTF. The CDR3 nucleotides are TGCAGTGCTACCGACGGATCTATCGGGGGCTACACCTTC.

Many counts were recorded for this clonotype. The chain has TRBV11-1 and TRBJ2-2; D call uncertain. With 4 bases removed from V and 7 bases from J, the gap between germline ends came to 19 bases. CDR3 length: 16 residues. The germline V gene has CDR1 SGHAT and CDR2 FQDESV (reference sequence). This chain's CDR3 is CASSSSIHRGNGELFF. CDR3 nucleotide sequence: TGTGCCAGCAGCTCCTCGATACACCGCGGTAACGGGGAGCTGTTTTTT.